This TCR beta chain was sequenced for a study of cytomegalovirus exposure and HLA in healthy donors. Study-wide results and limits: At a 0.05 false discovery rate, a later analysis found around 15,000 TCR beta sequences to be associated with HLA alleles. As a later analysis revealed, most CMV-associated TCR beta chains appeared HLA-restricted.

Concerning this clone itself: Antigen: not known.

60 Vbeta and 13 Jbeta primers were used in PCR. Assay: immunoSEQ multiplex PCR; the TCRdb copy retains only in-frame clones and omits some. Of 100,000 to 150,000 clones in the sample, 65% to 90% were seen once. Sequenced: PBMCs. The source of this sequence is a girl aged 2 to 9 in good health and CMV-seronegative.

CDR3 coding DNA: TGTGCCAGCAGCCCGGACACTATAACCGGGGAGCTGTTTTTT. Translating it yields CASSPDTITGELFF. This chain uses TRBV7-6 with TRBJ2-2; possible D gene TRBD1, 5 bases. V dropped 5 bases and J dropped 5 bases, with 12 bases sitting between them. Germline CDR1 reads SGHVS; CDR2 reads FNYEAQ. CDR3 length: 14 amino acids.